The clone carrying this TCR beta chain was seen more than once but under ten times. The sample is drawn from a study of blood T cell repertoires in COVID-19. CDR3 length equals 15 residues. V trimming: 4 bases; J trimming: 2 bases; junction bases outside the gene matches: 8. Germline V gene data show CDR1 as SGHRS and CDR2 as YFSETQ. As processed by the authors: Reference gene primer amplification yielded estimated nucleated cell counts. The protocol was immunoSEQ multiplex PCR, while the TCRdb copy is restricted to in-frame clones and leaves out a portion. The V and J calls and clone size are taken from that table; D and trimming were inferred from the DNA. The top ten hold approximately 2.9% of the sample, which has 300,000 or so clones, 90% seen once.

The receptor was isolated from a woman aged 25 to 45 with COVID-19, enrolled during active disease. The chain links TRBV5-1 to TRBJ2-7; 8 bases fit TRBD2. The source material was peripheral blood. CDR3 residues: CASSPAGTRPYEQYF. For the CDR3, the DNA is TGCGCCAGCAGCCCTGCCGGGACTAGACCCTACGAGCAGTACTTC.